The 13 T cell receptor beta chains reported below all come from one sample, sequenced in a study of persistence of HIV-infected CD4 T cells. The stimulus was lysate of CMV-infected fibroblasts, 9 to 10 ug/mL. Sorted nonresponding memory CD4+ T cells were CD40L-negative, CD69-negative, CD45RO-high. The immunoSEQ assay was version 4, run in survey mode. This table comes from immunoSEQ multiplex PCR, and its TCRdb copy is limited to in-frame clones, with some not included. The sample consists of 30,000 to 35,000 clones, 75% to 85% of them appearing once. No antigen is known for these receptors. Source: CD4+ T cells sorted from PBMCs after approximately 19-hour stimulation, taken from a patient who received antiretroviral therapy. The receptors originated from an adult man with HIV who was CMV-seropositive.

This chain joins TRBV5-8 and TRBJ1-1; a weak D match, TRBD1 (5 bases). The V end lost 3 bases, the J end lost 10 bases, and 19 bases lay between the germline ends. CDR1 is SGHTS and CDR2 is YDEGEE in the germline V gene. The CDR3 runs 14 residues. The CDR3 sequence: CASSYSGTLGGAFF. CDR3 sequence (DNA): TGTGCCAGCAGCTATTCCGGGACCTTGGGGGGAGCTTTCTTT.

The chain employs TRBV5-8 and TRBJ1-1; TRBD1 aligns across 7 bases. J was trimmed by 3 bases and V by 0 bases; bases with no gene match: 5. Germline CDR1 reads SGHTS; CDR2 reads YDEGEE. This CDR3 has 15 residues. Written as DNA, the CDR3 is TGTGCCAGCAGCTTGGATTGGCAGGGGGACACTGAAGCTTTCTTT. This sequence encodes CASSLDWQGDTEAFF.

This clone was seen just once. V and J are TRBV7-3 and TRBJ2-1; TRBD1 matches at 9 bases. Germline V gene lookup returns CDR1 SGHTA and CDR2 FQGTGA. V shed 5 bases and J 13 bases; nucleotides not matched to a gene: 9. This CDR3 is 13 amino acids long. This CDR3 is CASSPTGGASQFF. The CDR3 DNA reads TGTGCCAGCAGCCCCACAGGGGGCGCGAGTCAGTTCTTC.

V is TRBV9 and J is TRBJ1-4; 8 nucleotides match TRBD1. Germline-derived CDR1 and CDR2 are SGDLS and YYNGEE. The CDR3 sequence is 16 residues long. The V segment lost 4 bases and the J segment 4 bases; nucleotides outside the gene matches: 9. This chain's CDR3 is CASSPRQGRINEKLFF. DNA of the CDR3: TGTGCCAGCAGCCCTCGACAGGGGAGGATTAATGAAAAACTGTTTTTT.

This clone was seen more than once but under ten times. The chain is built from TRBV7-9 and TRBJ2-7; 9 positions agree with TRBD1. With 5 bases clipped from V and 2 bases from J, the junction kept 10 bases outside the gene matches. CDR3 length: 16 residues. Per germline, CDR1 SEHNR and CDR2 FQNEAQ (reference sequence). In nucleotides, the CDR3 is TGTGCCAGCAGCCGAACCGGGACAGGGAAGACCTACGAGCAGTACTTC. It codes for CASSRTGTGKTYEQYF.

This chain joins TRBV15 and TRBJ1-4; TRBD1 might be the D (5 bases). This CDR3 has 13 residues. V was trimmed by 3 bases and J by 7 bases, leaving 9 bases between them. Germline V gives CDR1 LNHNV, CDR2 YYDKDF (reference sequence). This chain's CDR3 is CATSRGDVEKLFF. Written as DNA, the CDR3 is TGTGCCACCAGCAGGGGGGACGTTGAAAAACTGTTTTTT.

This rearrangement joins TRBV19 to TRBJ1-2; D ambiguous. CDR1 is LNHDA and CDR2 is SQIVND in the germline V gene (reference sequence). V was shortened by 5 bases and J by 0 bases, with 7 bases between the two germline ends. The CDR3 sequence is 13 residues long. CDR3 nucleotide sequence: TGTGCCAGTAGTGGAAGGACTAACTATGGCTACACCTTC. It encodes CASSGRTNYGYTF.

This clone appeared a few times. The gene calls are TRBV6-2 or TRBV6-3 and TRBJ1-5; 8 nucleotides line up with TRBD1. CDR3 length: 16 amino acids. Germline CDR1 and CDR2: MNHEY and SVGEGT. V shed 5 bases and J 6 bases; nucleotides not matched to a gene: 12. The CDR3 region has the DNA TGTGCCAGCAGTACCCCCACAGGGGGAAGGGTTCAGCCCCAGCATTTT. Translating gives CASSTPTGGRVQPQHF.

V and J are TRBV7-2 and TRBJ2-1; 14 positions agree with TRBD2. Germline assignment: CDR1 SGHTA and CDR2 FQGNSA. The CDR3 spans 16 residues. J lost 5 bases, V lost 1 base, and 1 base had no gene match. CDR3 sequence reads: CASSLGLAGGDNEQFF. In nucleotides, the CDR3 is TGTGCCAGCAGCTTAGGACTAGCGGGGGGGGACAATGAGCAGTTCTTC.

The V and J genes are TRBV6-1 and TRBJ2-1; 9 bases line up with TRBD1. V lost 2 bases and J lost 8; bases outside the gene matches: 7. The CDR3 is 15 amino acids. Germline assignment: CDR1 MNHNS and CDR2 SASEGT. CDR3 nucleotides: TGTGCCAGCAGTGAAACGGGACAGGGTAAAGATGAGCAGTTCTTC. This codes for CASSETGQGKDEQFF.

The chain combines TRBV2 with TRBJ2-7; D may be TRBD1 or TRBD2 (5 bases each). This CDR3 has 15 amino acids. V lost 3 bases to trimming and J lost 0 bases, with 12 bases between them. Germline-derived CDR1 and CDR2 are SNHLY and FYNNEI. In DNA form, the CDR3 reads TGTGCCAGCAGTGAGGAGGCAGGGAACTCCTACGAGCAGTACTTC. Translated: CASSEEAGNSYEQYF.

The V and J genes are TRBV7-9 and TRBJ2-7; either TRBD1 or TRBD2 may fit D (6 bases each). Between the trimmed V and J ends, which lost 5 bases and 1 base, there was a span of 9 bases. This CDR3 comprises 13 residues. Germline V gives CDR1 SEHNR, CDR2 FQNEAQ (reference sequence). CDR3 in amino acids: CASSRGTSYEQYF. The CDR3 region has the DNA TGTGCCAGCAGCCGGGGGACATCCTACGAGCAGTACTTC.

CDR3 sequence (DNA): TGTGCCAGTAGTATTACCCTCGGACAGATCAATCAGCCCCAGCATTTT. It is translated as CASSITLGQINQPQHF. The chain joins TRBV19 to TRBJ1-5, with D possibly TRBD1 on 6 matching bases. CDR3 size: 16 residues. Trimming removed 3 bases at V and 3 bases at J, with 15 bases between. Looked up from germline, CDR1 is LNHDA and CDR2 is SQIVND (reference sequence).